This T cell receptor (beta chain) is from a study of OX40 agonist ivuxolimab in advanced cancers. Study summary: From 23 to 79 years was the age range, with a mean of about 54 years, and approximately 84% were male.

Profiled with immunoSEQ multiplex PCR; TCRdb holds only in-frame clones, not every one. This sample has tens of thousands of clones, with more than 80% found just once. Between the trimmed V and J ends, which lost 1 base and 0 bases, there was a span of 10 bases. This CDR3 region has 16 residues. Germline CDR1 and CDR2: MDHEN and SYDVKM. This specimen was CD4+ or CD8+ T cells sorted from blood, taken in a trial of the OX40 agonist ivuxolimab. The sequence came from an adult with an advanced solid tumor such as melanoma, head and neck, liver or kidney cancer. This chain links TRBV28 with TRBJ2-1, with no clear D. As DNA, the CDR3 is TGTGCCAGCAGTTTATTGCTGGAGTCCTCCTACAATGAGCAGTTCTTC. Protein product: CASSLLLESSYNEQFF.